The 8 T cell receptor beta chains given below trace back to one sample, sequenced in a study of regulatory T cells in long-lasting Graves disease. TCR beta libraries were built with iRepertoire HTBI primers and Arm-PCR of CDR3 regions. TCRdb redid the calling of the multiplex PCR reads with MiXCR, one entry per CDR3 protein. Of around 480,000 distinct CDR3 sequences in the sample, roughly 16% were seen once. Time point denoted: newly diagnosed GD, antithyroid drugs for less than 3 months. RNA from PBMCs was the source of the TCR library. These data were also reused for a study on T cells in Graves' hyperthyroidism and ophthalmopathy.

The source was peripheral blood mononuclear cells (PBMCs), collected at new diagnosis, from a patient treated with antithyroid drugs. Receptors were obtained from a woman aged 35-60 years with Graves disease.

This clonotype was observed at least ten times. The chain links TRBV6-1 to TRBJ2-3; TRBD1 or TRBD2 may be the D gene (6 bases each). CDR1 and CDR2 from the germline V gene are MNHNS and SASEGT. V lost 6 bases to trimming and J lost 2 bases, with 24 bases between them. The CDR3 runs 18 residues. DNA for the CDR3: TGTGCCAGCAGCCCAAAAGGGGGAGGAGCGGGCACCACAGATACGCAGTATTTT. This sequence encodes CASSPKGGGAGTTDTQYF.

The sample holds many counts of this clonotype. One end of the junction varies from germline; a read error may be responsible. This chain uses TRBV18 with TRBJ1-1, with D unresolved. The germline V gene encodes CDR1 KGHSH and CDR2 LQKENI. This CDR3 comprises 15 residues. The CDR3 loop is CASSPKAGGYTEAFF. CDR3 nucleotides: TGTGCCAGCTCACCTAAAGCGGGAGGATACACTGAAGCGTTCTTT.

The rearrangement uses TRBV19 and TRBJ2-3; D might be TRBD1 (6 bases). Germline lookup yields CDR1 LNHDA and CDR2 SQIVND (reference sequence). The length of the CDR3 is 16 residues. V dropped 6 bases and J dropped 2 bases, with 18 bases sitting between them. CDR3 loop: CASRLTDSSITDTQYF. The CDR3 DNA reads as TGTGCCAGTAGACTCACGGACAGTTCAATCACAGATACGCAGTATTTT.

This clonotype was found many times. V is TRBV5-6 and J is TRBJ2-7; D may be TRBD1 or TRBD2 (5 bases each). This CDR3 region has 13 residues. Germline V lookup: CDR1 SGHDT, CDR2 YYEEEE. Trimming cost V 4 bases and J 2 bases, with 10 bases left between them. The CDR3: CASSRDPPYEQYF. In DNA, the CDR3 is TGTGCCAGCAGCCGGGACCCTCCCTACGAGCAGTACTTC.

V and J are TRBV19 and TRBJ1-5; 8 bases map to TRBD1. Germline V gene sequence: CDR1 LNHDA, CDR2 SQIVND (reference sequence). This CDR3 has 15 amino acids. V shed 6 bases, J shed 6 bases, and the junction held 10 bases outside the gene matches. CDR3 protein: CASSLTGERSQPQHF. The DNA of the CDR3 is TGTGCCAGTAGCCTGACAGGGGAAAGGAGTCAGCCCCAGCATTTT.

This clonotype has a count of ten or more. The CDR3 sequence: CAWSVGGGSQETQYF. Written as DNA, the CDR3 is TGTGCCTGGAGTGTTGGCGGGGGGTCCCAAGAGACCCAGTACTTC. V gene TRBV30 combines with J gene TRBJ2-5; 8 nucleotides align to TRBD2. The CDR3 extends over 15 amino acids. V lost 0 bases to trimming and J lost 1 base; unmatched junction nucleotides: 4. CDR1 is GTSNPN and CDR2 is SVGIG in the germline V gene (reference sequence).

In this sample, this clonotype turned up many times. The CDR3 nucleotides read TGTGCCTCACTAAGACAGGGGGCCCACTATGGCTACACCTTC. It yields the protein CASLRQGAHYGYTF. The gene calls are TRBV10-3 and TRBJ1-2, with 10 bases lining up with TRBD1. The germline V gene has CDR1 ENHRY and CDR2 SYGVKD. V gave up 11 bases and J gave up 3 bases; unmatched junction bases: 9. The CDR3 is 14 amino acids.

Ten or more counts support this clonotype. V usage is TRBV4-1 and J usage is TRBJ1-6; D unresolved. The germline V and J ends were trimmed by 0 bases and 7 bases, with 7 bases remaining between them. The CDR3 runs 14 residues. Germline CDR1 and CDR2: MGHRA and YSYEKL. The CDR3 is CASSQEVTNSPLHF. CDR3 in DNA: TGCGCCAGCAGCCAAGAAGTTACCAATTCACCCCTCCACTTT.